A single sample is the source of the 11 T cell receptor beta chains below, sequenced in a study of T cell repertoires in cytomegalovirus infection. These TCRs' antigens remain unknown. TCRdb used MiXCR to reprocess the reads, holding one entry per CDR3 protein. This sample has a few hundred thousand distinct CDR3 sequences, with 40% found just once. The input for sequencing was cultured PBMCs, taken from culture after CMV antigen stimulation. The receptors here all came from a human donor in good health (CMV status not recorded). Some clones in this sample may be carry-over from other donors' samples.

The gene calls are TRBV7-9 and TRBJ1-4, with D tentatively TRBD1 (5 bases). The ends were cut back, 5 bases at V and 8 bases at J, with 18 bases in the middle. The CDR3 consists of 15 residues. Germline V CDR1 and CDR2: SEHNR, FQNEAQ (reference sequence). CDR3 region: CASSNGAGPHEKLFF. The CDR3 bases are TGTGCCAGCAGCAATGGGGCGGGGCCGCACGAAAAACTGTTTTTT.

In this sample, this clonotype turned up a few times. The chain recombines TRBV6-1 with TRBJ1-5; no clear D. The CDR3 contains 15 residues. Germline CDR1 MNHNS, CDR2 SASEGT. The V end was cut by 5 bases, the J end by 0 bases, with 11 bases between. The CDR3: CASSWTGDSNQPQHF. DNA of the CDR3: TGTGCCAGCAGTTGGACTGGAGATAGCAATCAGCCCCAGCATTTT.

The rearrangement links TRBV19 to TRBJ1-2; TRBD1 matches 7 bases. Germline CDR1 and CDR2: LNHDA and SQIVND (reference sequence). CDR3 length: 17 amino acids. With V trimmed by 5 bases and J by 4 bases, 16 bases remained unmatched. CDR3 in DNA: TGTGCCAGTAGTGTAGTTCCGGGGACAGCATCGAGCTATGGCTACACCTTC. This encodes CASSVVPGTASSYGYTF.

The chain joins TRBV10-3 to TRBJ2-5; 12 bases agree with TRBD2. The CDR3 runs 15 residues. Trimming at V came to 10 bases and at J to 2 bases, leaving 8 bases not matched to a gene. The germline V gene has CDR1 ENHRY and CDR2 SYGVKD. In DNA, the CDR3 is TGTGCCACCACAGGGCTAGCGGGAGGGCAAGAGACCCAGTACTTC. It translates to CATTGLAGGQETQYF.

This clonotype showed up just a few times. The chain recombines TRBV11-1 with TRBJ2-3, with no clear D. The germline V gene encodes CDR1 SGHAT and CDR2 FQDESV (reference sequence). V dropped 3 bases and J dropped 1 base, with 8 bases sitting between them. This CDR3 comprises 14 residues. CDR3 region: CASSFDWGTDTQYF. CDR3 DNA: TGTGCCAGCAGCTTTGACTGGGGCACAGATACGCAGTATTTT.

This chain uses TRBV11-2 with TRBJ1-1; D is undetermined. This CDR3 is 14 amino acids long. CDR1 and CDR2 (germline): SGHAT, FQNNGV. V was trimmed by 0 bases and J by 5 bases, leaving 10 bases between them. The CDR3, as DNA: TGTGCCAGCAGCTTAGATCAAGCCGGGACTGAAGCTTTCTTT. Protein sequence: CASSLDQAGTEAFF.

This clonotype came up a few times. The chain combines TRBV12-3 or TRBV12-4 with TRBJ2-3; possibly TRBD2 for D (7 bases). The CDR3 is made up of 16 amino acids. V dropped 5 bases and J dropped 5 bases, with 20 bases sitting between them. The CDR3 DNA follows: TGTGCCAGCAGTCCCCTGGGGGGGCGCAAGGAAGATACGCAGTATTTT. As protein: CASSPLGGRKEDTQYF.

This clonotype occurred a few times. The rearrangement joins TRBV7-2 to TRBJ2-3; D possibly matches TRBD1 or TRBD2 (6 bases each). The CDR3 has 16 residues. V dropped 1 base and J dropped 5 bases, with 16 bases sitting between them. Germline CDR1 is SGHTA and CDR2 is FQGNSA. Here the CDR3 reads CASSLVWGAGLDTQYF. The CDR3 DNA is TGTGCCAGCAGCTTAGTTTGGGGGGCAGGATTAGATACGCAGTATTTT.

The rearrangement uses TRBV7-9 and TRBJ1-2; D may be TRBD1 (5 bases). Between the trimmed V and J ends, which lost 2 bases and 6 bases, there was a span of 13 bases. The CDR3 has 14 amino acids. The V gene's germline CDR1 is SEHNR and CDR2 FQNEAQ (reference sequence). The CDR3 here is CASSLRGLLDGYTF. DNA of the CDR3: TGTGCCAGCAGCTTAAGGGGCCTACTCGATGGCTACACCTTC.

The V and J genes are TRBV5-4 and TRBJ2-5, with D tentatively TRBD2 (5 bases). The CDR3 runs 12 residues. The germline V gene encodes CDR1 SGHNT and CDR2 YYREEE (reference sequence). Trimming left V 7 bases short and J 2 bases short, with 9 bases between. This chain's CDR3 is CASGLRQETQYF. CDR3 bases: TGTGCCAGCGGACTTAGACAAGAGACCCAGTACTTC.

This clonotype has only a few counts. CDR3 coding DNA: TGTGCCAGCACCCCCAGGGCGGGAGGACTACTTTACGAGCAGTACTTC. Its protein product is CASTPRAGGLLYEQYF. The chain joins TRBV7-2 to TRBJ2-7; 8 positions match TRBD2. There are 16 residues in the CDR3. Trimming took 7 bases from V and 4 from J; bases not matched to a gene: 15. The germline gives CDR1 SGHTA, CDR2 FQGNSA. The whole variable domain, remainder taken from reference TRBV7-2 and TRBJ2-7, is GAGVSQSPSNKVTEKGKDVELRCDPISGHTALYWYRQSLGQGLEFLIYFQGNSAPDKSGLPSDRFSAERTGGSVSTLTIQRTQQEDSAVYLCASTPRAGGLLYEQYFGPGTRLTVT.